One and the same sample provided the 21 T cell receptor beta chains below, sequenced in a study of T cells in Graves' hyperthyroidism and ophthalmopathy. There were TCR beta CDR3 regions amplified from RNA transcripts. A first-round RT-PCR of the TCR CDR3 used the HTBI primer set. One entry per CDR3 protein, called by TCRdb with MiXCR from the multiplex PCR reads. The profile covers some 200,000 distinct CDR3 sequences, with 17% appearing a single time and under 65% taken by the ten largest. The sample comprised blood. All receptors come from a man in his fifties or sixties with Graves' hyperthyroidism.

This clonotype was picked up a small number of times. V gene TRBV20-1 combines with J gene TRBJ2-1; maybe TRBD2 (6 bases). V lost 5 bases and J 6 bases, leaving 17 bases between the germline ends. CDR1 is DFQATT and CDR2 is SNEGSKA in the germline V gene (reference sequence). The CDR3 totals 14 residues. In DNA, the CDR3 is TGCAGTGCTGACGCGCAGCGGGTCTTCAATGAGCAGTTCTTC. As protein: CSADAQRVFNEQFF.

This clonotype was observed a handful of times. This chain links TRBV10-3 with TRBJ2-3, with TRBD1 matching over 7 bases. This CDR3 contains 13 residues. V trimming: 6 bases; J trimming: 6 bases; junction bases outside the gene matches: 6. CDR1 is ENHRY, CDR2 SYGVKD, per germline. CDR3 in amino acids: CAISPDRSDTQYF. As DNA, the CDR3 is TGTGCCATCAGCCCGGACAGGTCCGATACGCAGTATTTT.

This clonotype has a handful of counts. The rearrangement joins TRBV6-1 to TRBJ1-3; 7 positions agree with TRBD1. Germline-derived CDR1 and CDR2 are MNHNS and SASEGT. The CDR3 runs to 11 residues. V was clipped by 6 bases and J by 7 bases; unmatched bases: 0. CDR3 sequence: CASSRGNTIYF. CDR3 sequence (DNA): TGTGCCAGCAGCAGGGGGAACACCATATATTTT.

J is TRBJ2-7 and V is TRBV11-2; D remains unclear. Trimming pared 6 bases from V and 5 bases from J, leaving 8 bases between. Germline assignment: CDR1 SGHAT and CDR2 FQNNGV. This CDR3 comprises 11 residues. The CDR3 DNA sequence: TGTGCCAGCAGTTTGACTCACGAGCAGTACTTC. It codes for CASSLTHEQYF.

The sample holds many counts of this clonotype. The chain joins TRBV28 to TRBJ1-4; maybe TRBD1 (5 bases). The V end was cut by 4 bases, the J end by 7 bases, with 13 bases between. The CDR3 length is 14 residues. CDR1 MDHEN and CDR2 SYDVKM come from the germline V gene. CDR3 in amino acids: CASSSTGGTEKLFF. CDR3 sequence (DNA): TGTGCCAGCAGTTCGACCGGAGGGACTGAAAAACTGTTTTTT.

This clonotype was detected many times. The chain links TRBV3-1 to TRBJ1-2; D is uncertain. V lost 4 bases, J lost 10 bases, and 13 bases lay in between. Germline V CDR1 and CDR2: LGHDT, YNNKEL (reference sequence). This CDR3 has 12 residues. As DNA, the CDR3 is TGTGCCAGCAGCCCTTCTGGGAGGGACTACACCTTC. Amino acids: CASSPSGRDYTF.

The J gene is TRBJ1-5, the V gene TRBV10-3, with D hard to call. V was trimmed by 2 bases and J by 5 bases, leaving 7 bases between them. The CDR3 has 13 residues. Germline-derived CDR1 and CDR2 are ENHRY and SYGVKD. This CDR3 is CAISEVPDQPQHF. The CDR3 DNA reads TGTGCCATCAGTGAGGTCCCGGATCAGCCCCAGCATTTT.

The chain has TRBV20-1 and TRBJ2-1, with a tentative D call TRBD2 (12 bases). V was pared by 5 bases and J by 0 bases, with 29 bases between. The CDR3 extends over 20 amino acids. Germline V gene sequence: CDR1 DFQATT, CDR2 SNEGSKA (reference sequence). CDR3 protein: CSAWDRGVLAGGSSYNEQFF. The CDR3 nucleotides are TGCAGTGCTTGGGACAGGGGGGTGCTAGCGGGAGGGTCCTCCTACAATGAGCAGTTCTTC.

At least ten counts were recorded for this clonotype. The chain is built from TRBV2 and TRBJ2-7; TRBD2 is a possible D gene (6 bases). In germline, CDR1 is SNHLY, CDR2 FYNNEI. V lost 6 bases to trimming and J lost 3 bases, with 12 bases between them. The CDR3 runs 13 residues. The CDR3 sequence is CASRAGLNYEQYF. CDR3 nucleotides: TGTGCCAGCAGGGCCGGACTAAACTACGAGCAGTACTTC. The whole variable domain, filled in from reference TRBV2 and TRBJ2-7, reads EPEVTQTPSHQVTQMGQEVILRCVPISNHLYFYWYRQILGQKVEFLVSFYNNEISEKSEIFDDQFSVERPDGSNFTLKIRSTKLEDSAMYFCASRAGLNYEQYFGPGTRLTVT.

The CDR3 protein is CSAADNEQFF. In DNA, the CDR3 is TGCAGCGCTGCAGACAATGAGCAGTTCTTC. The chain has TRBV29-1 and TRBJ2-1; no reliable D call. The CDR3 is made up of 10 amino acids. The germline gives CDR1 SQVTM, CDR2 ANQGSEA. Trimming took 7 bases from V and 5 from J, leaving 6 bases between them.

In this sample, this clonotype turned up many times. The chain links TRBV9 to TRBJ2-7, with 7 bases aligning to TRBD1. Per the germline V gene, CDR1 is SGDLS and CDR2 is YYNGEE. The ends lost 0 bases at V and 3 bases at J; junction bases unmatched: 3. The CDR3 sequence is 14 residues long. The CDR3 DNA sequence: TGTGCCAGCAGCGTAGGAGGGGGCCACTACGAGCAGTACTTC. Its translation is CASSVGGGHYEQYF.

The CDR3 nucleotides read TGTGCCAGCAGTGTGACAGGGGGCGATAGGTCACCCCTCCACTTT. It is translated as CASSVTGGDRSPLHF. The chain recombines TRBV27 with TRBJ1-6, with 10 bases fitting TRBD1. CDR3 size: 15 residues. V dropped 5 bases and J dropped 10; count of bases not matched to a gene: 8. Per germline, CDR1 MNHEY and CDR2 SMNVEV (reference sequence).

The chain is built from TRBV30 and TRBJ1-2, with D perhaps matching TRBD1 (6 bases). V was cut by 0 bases and J by 7 bases, with 21 bases left in between. Germline values: CDR1 GTSNPN, CDR2 SVGIG (reference sequence). The CDR3 sequence is 16 residues long. The CDR3 sequence is CAWSVKGTPRMLGYTF. The CDR3 coding sequence is TGTGCCTGGAGTGTAAAGGGGACACCCAGAATGCTTGGCTACACCTTC. The entire variable domain, with the rest obtained from reference TRBV30 and TRBJ1-2, is as follows: SQTIHQWPATLVQPVGSPLSLECTVEGTSNPNLYWYRQAAGRGLQLLFYSVGIGQISSEVPQNLSASRPQDRQFILSSKKLLLSDSGFYLCAWSVKGTPRMLGYTFGSGTRLTVV.

This clonotype was detected ten times or more. The chain is built from TRBV11-3 and TRBJ2-3, with D uncertain. Trimming stripped 0 bases from V and 0 bases from J, with 4 bases between. This CDR3 has 14 amino acids. Germline CDR1 reads SGHNT; CDR2 reads YENEEA. The CDR3 loop reads CASSLDISTDTQYF. The CDR3 DNA sequence: TGTGCCAGCAGCTTAGATATTAGCACAGATACGCAGTATTTT.

Worth noting for this clonotype: An end of the junction does not agree with germline; a read error may underlie this. The rearrangement joins TRBV29-1 to TRBJ1-1; 7 bases are shared with TRBD1. Germline values: CDR1 SQVTM, CDR2 ANQGSEA. This CDR3 contains 15 residues. The CDR3 DNA follows: TGCAGCGCCGCGACAGGGATTAAGTTTACTACTGAAGCTCTCTTT. It specifies CSAATGIKFTTEALF.

This clonotype was detected many times. This chain joins TRBV29-1 and TRBJ2-7, with TRBD2 matching over 12 bases. The CDR3 length is 12 residues. The J segment lost 7 bases and the V segment lost 6 bases, leaving 4 bases of the junction unmatched. Germline V gene sequence: CDR1 SQVTM, CDR2 ANQGSEA. CDR3 sequence: CSVGLAGREQYF. The DNA for the CDR3 is TGCAGCGTCGGACTAGCGGGACGGGAGCAGTACTTC.

The gene calls are TRBV20-1 and TRBJ1-2, with D hard to call. The CDR3 runs to 14 residues. Deletions cut 3 bases from V and 4 bases from J, with 15 bases between. CDR1 DFQATT and CDR2 SNEGSKA come from the germline V gene (reference sequence). Written as DNA, the CDR3 is TGCAGTGCTAGGGTAGAGAGCGGGCCCTATGGCTACACCTTC. It translates to CSARVESGPYGYTF.

This clonotype came up many times. The V and J genes are TRBV20-1 and TRBJ1-5; TRBD1 matches 7 bases. V shed 5 bases and J 5 bases; nucleotides not matched to a gene: 6. Looked up from germline, CDR1 is DFQATT and CDR2 is SNEGSKA (reference sequence). This CDR3 region has 13 residues. In DNA, the CDR3 is TGCAGTGCTGAGGACAGGCGCCATCAGCCCCAGCATTTT. Encoded protein: CSAEDRRHQPQHF.

This clonotype was seen at least ten times. The chain employs TRBV7-8 and TRBJ2-7, with TRBD1 as a possible D gene (5 bases). Germline assignment: CDR1 SGHVS and CDR2 FQNEAQ. The V and J ends lost 5 bases and 3 bases respectively, with 14 bases between them. This CDR3 comprises 14 residues. DNA for the CDR3: TGTGCCAGCAGCCTGAGACAGTTCCGCTACGAGCAGTACTTC. It translates to CASSLRQFRYEQYF.

This CDR3 is CASSPRGGNTGELFF. The CDR3 bases are TGTGCCAGCAGCCCAAGGGGGGGAAACACCGGGGAGCTGTTTTTT. V usage is TRBV11-3 and J usage is TRBJ2-2; maybe TRBD2 (7 bases). Looked up from germline, CDR1 is SGHNT and CDR2 is YENEEA. This CDR3 comprises 15 residues. V was clipped by 5 bases and J by 2 bases, with 12 bases between them. Together with reference TRBV11-3 and TRBJ2-2, the CDR3 gives the full variable domain: EAGVVQSPRYKIIEKKQPVAFWCNPISGHNTLYWYLQNLGQGPELLIRYENEEAVDDSQLPKDRFSAERLKGVDSTLKIQPAELGDSAVYLCASSPRGGNTGELFFGEGSRLTVL.

The gene calls are TRBV12-3 or TRBV12-4 and TRBJ1-5, with D possibly matching TRBD1 (6 bases). Trimming removed 6 bases at V and 8 bases at J, with 20 bases between. This CDR3 region has 15 residues. The CDR3 DNA reads as TGTGCCAGCAGCCCCGGGGGGGGGGCTGGGAAGCCCCAGCATTTT. Protein: CASSPGGGAGKPQHF.